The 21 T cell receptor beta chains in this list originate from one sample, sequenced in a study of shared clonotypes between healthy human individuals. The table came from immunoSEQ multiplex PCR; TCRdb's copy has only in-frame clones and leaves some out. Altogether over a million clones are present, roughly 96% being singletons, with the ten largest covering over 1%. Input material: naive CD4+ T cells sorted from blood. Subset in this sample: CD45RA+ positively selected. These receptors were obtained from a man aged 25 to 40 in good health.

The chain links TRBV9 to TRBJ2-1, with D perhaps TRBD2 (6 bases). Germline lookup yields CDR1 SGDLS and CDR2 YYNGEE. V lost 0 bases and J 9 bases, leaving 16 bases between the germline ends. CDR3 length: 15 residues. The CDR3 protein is CASSVGPPLAGEQFF. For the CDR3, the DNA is TGTGCCAGCAGCGTAGGCCCCCCACTAGCAGGTGAGCAGTTCTTC.

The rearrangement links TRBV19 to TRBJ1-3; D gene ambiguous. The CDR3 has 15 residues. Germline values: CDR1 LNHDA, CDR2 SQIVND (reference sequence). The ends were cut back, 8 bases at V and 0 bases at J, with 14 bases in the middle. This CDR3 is CASSSDAYSGNTIYF. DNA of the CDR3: TGTGCCAGTTCGTCCGACGCCTACTCTGGAAACACCATATATTTT.

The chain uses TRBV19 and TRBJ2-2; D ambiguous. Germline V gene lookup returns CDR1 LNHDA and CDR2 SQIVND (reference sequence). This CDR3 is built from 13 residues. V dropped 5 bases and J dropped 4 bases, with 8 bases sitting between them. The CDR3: CASSLLGTGELFF. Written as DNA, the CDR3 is TGTGCCAGTAGTCTACTGGGCACCGGGGAGCTGTTTTTT. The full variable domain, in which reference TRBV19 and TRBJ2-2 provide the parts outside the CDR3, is DGGITQSPKYLFRKEGQNVTLSCEQNLNHDAMYWYRQDPGQGLRLIYYSQIVNDFQKGDIAEGYSVSREKKESFPLTVTSAQKNPTAFYLCASSLLGTGELFFGEGSRLTVL.

The CDR3 coding sequence is TGTGCCTGGAGTGCTACAAGCGGCAGAAGCTACGAGCAGTACTTC. This translates into CAWSATSGRSYEQYF. V and J are TRBV30 and TRBJ2-7, with a tentative D call TRBD2 (5 bases). Germline CDR1 is GTSNPN and CDR2 is SVGIG (reference sequence). The CDR3 has 15 amino acids. Between the trimmed V and J ends, which lost 1 base and 3 bases, there was a span of 16 bases.

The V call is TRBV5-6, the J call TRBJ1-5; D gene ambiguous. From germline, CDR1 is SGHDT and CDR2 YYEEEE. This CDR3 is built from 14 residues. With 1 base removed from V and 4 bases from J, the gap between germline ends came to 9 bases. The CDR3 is CASSLWQQNQPQHF. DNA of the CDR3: TGTGCCAGCAGCTTGTGGCAGCAAAATCAGCCCCAGCATTTT. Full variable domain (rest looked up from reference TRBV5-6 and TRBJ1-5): DAGVTQSPTHLIKTRGQQVTLRCSPKSGHDTVSWYQQALGQGPQFIFQYYEEEERQRGNFPDRFSGHQFPNYSSELNVNALLLGDSALYLCASSLWQQNQPQHFGDGTRLSIL.

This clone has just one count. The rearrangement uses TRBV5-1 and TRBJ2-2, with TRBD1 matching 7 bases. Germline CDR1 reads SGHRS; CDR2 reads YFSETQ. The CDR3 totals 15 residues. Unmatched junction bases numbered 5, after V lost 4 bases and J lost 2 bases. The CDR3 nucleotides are TGCGCCAGCAGCCCGACAGGGTTAAACACCGGGGAGCTGTTTTTT. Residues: CASSPTGLNTGELFF.

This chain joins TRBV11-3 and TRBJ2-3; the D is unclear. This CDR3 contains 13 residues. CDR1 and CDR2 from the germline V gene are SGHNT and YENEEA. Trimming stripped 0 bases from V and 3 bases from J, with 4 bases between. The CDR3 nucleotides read TGTGCCAGCAGCTTAGAGGATACAGATACGCAGTATTTT. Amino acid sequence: CASSLEDTDTQYF. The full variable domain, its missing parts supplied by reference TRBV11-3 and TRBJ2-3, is EAGVVQSPRYKIIEKKQPVAFWCNPISGHNTLYWYLQNLGQGPELLIRYENEEAVDDSQLPKDRFSAERLKGVDSTLKIQPAELGDSAVYLCASSLEDTDTQYFGPGTRLTVL.

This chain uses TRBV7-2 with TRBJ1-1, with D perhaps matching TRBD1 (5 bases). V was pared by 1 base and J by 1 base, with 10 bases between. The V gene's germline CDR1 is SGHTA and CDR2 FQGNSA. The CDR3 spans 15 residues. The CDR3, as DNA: TGTGCCAGCAGCTTAGAGGGGCAACGGAACACTGAAGCTTTCTTT. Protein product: CASSLEGQRNTEAFF. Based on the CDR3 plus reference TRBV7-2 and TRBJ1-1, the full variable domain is GAGVSQSPSNKVTEKGKDVELRCDPISGHTALYWYRQSLGQGLEFLIYFQGNSAPDKSGLPSDRFSAERTGGSVSTLTIQRTQQEDSAVYLCASSLEGQRNTEAFFGQGTRLTVV.

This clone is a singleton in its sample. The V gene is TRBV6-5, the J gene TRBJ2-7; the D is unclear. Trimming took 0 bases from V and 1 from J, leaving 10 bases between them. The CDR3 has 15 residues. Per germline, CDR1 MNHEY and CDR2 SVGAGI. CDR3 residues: CASSYSDRESYEQYF. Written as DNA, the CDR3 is TGTGCCAGCAGTTACTCCGATAGGGAATCCTACGAGCAGTACTTC.

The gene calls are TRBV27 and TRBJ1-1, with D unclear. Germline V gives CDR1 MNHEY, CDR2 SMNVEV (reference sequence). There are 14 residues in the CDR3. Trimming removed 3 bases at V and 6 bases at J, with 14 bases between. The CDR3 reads CASSLTGYTSEAFF. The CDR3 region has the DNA TGTGCCAGCAGTTTGACGGGTTACACGTCTGAAGCTTTCTTT.

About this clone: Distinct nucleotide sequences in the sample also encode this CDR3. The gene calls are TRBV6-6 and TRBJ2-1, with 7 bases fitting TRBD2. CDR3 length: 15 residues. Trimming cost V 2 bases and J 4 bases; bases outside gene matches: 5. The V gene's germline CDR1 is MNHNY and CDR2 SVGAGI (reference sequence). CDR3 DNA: TGTGCCAGCAGTTACCGACTAGCAGAGTACAATGAGCAGTTCTTC. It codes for CASSYRLAEYNEQFF.

CDR3 DNA sequence: TGCGCCAGCAGCTTAGACTCGAGTCCTAGCACAGATACGCAGTATTTT. It yields the protein CASSLDSSPSTDTQYF. The rearrangement uses TRBV5-1 and TRBJ2-3, with D unclear. CDR1 SGHRS and CDR2 YFSETQ come from the germline V gene. The V end was cut by 2 bases, the J end by 0 bases, with 13 bases between. This CDR3 region has 16 residues.

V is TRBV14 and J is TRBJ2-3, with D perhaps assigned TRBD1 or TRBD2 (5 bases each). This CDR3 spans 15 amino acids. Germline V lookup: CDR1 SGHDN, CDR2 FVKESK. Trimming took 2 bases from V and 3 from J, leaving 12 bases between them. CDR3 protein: CASSQQGVVTDTQYF. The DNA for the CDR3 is TGTGCCAGCAGCCAACAGGGAGTAGTTACAGATACGCAGTATTTT.

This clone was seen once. The CDR3 sequence: CASSRFWTRLVDYGYTF. The CDR3 DNA is TGTGCCAGCAGCCGGTTTTGGACGAGGCTTGTTGACTATGGCTACACCTTC. The chain uses TRBV5-6 and TRBJ1-2; D unresolved. Germline CDR1 SGHDT, CDR2 YYEEEE. The CDR3 consists of 17 residues. V lost 4 bases, J lost 3 bases, and 22 bases lay in between.

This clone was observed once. CDR3 bases: TGCGCCAGCAGCTTGGACAGGGCGGTCCATGAGCAGTTCTTC. This sequence encodes CASSLDRAVHEQFF. The gene calls are TRBV5-1 and TRBJ2-1; tentatively, D is TRBD1 (6 bases). The CDR3 runs 14 residues. CDR1 SGHRS and CDR2 YFSETQ come from the germline V gene. V was cut by 0 bases and J by 8 bases, with 12 bases left in between.

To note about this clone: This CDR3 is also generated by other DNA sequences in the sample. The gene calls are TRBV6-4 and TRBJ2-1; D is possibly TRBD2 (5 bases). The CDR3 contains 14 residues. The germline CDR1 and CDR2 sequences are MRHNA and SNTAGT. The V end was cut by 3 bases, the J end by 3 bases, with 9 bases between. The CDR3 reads CASSETSGYNEQFF. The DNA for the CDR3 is TGTGCCAGCAGTGAGACGAGCGGCTACAATGAGCAGTTCTTC.

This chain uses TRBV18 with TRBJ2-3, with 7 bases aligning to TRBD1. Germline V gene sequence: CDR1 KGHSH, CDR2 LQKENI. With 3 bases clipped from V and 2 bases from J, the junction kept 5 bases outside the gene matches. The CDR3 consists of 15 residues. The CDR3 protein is CASSPTGQNTDTQYF. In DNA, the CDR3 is TGTGCCAGCTCACCGACAGGGCAGAACACAGATACGCAGTATTTT.

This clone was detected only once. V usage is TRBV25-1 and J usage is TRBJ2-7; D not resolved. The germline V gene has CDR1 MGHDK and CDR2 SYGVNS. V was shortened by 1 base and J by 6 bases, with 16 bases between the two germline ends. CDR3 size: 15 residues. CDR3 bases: TGTGCCAGCAGTGAATGGAGCCTGAACCGACCCGAGCAGTACTTC. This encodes CASSEWSLNRPEQYF.

The chain's CDR3 is CASSFGGSGITDTQYF. The CDR3 DNA reads as TGTGCCAGCAGCTTCGGTGGTAGCGGAATCACAGATACGCAGTATTTT. V gene TRBV5-4 combines with J gene TRBJ2-3, with D possibly matching TRBD2 (6 bases). Germline CDR1 SGHNT, CDR2 YYREEE (reference sequence). The CDR3 contains 16 residues. V was pared by 2 bases and J by 2 bases, with 15 bases between.

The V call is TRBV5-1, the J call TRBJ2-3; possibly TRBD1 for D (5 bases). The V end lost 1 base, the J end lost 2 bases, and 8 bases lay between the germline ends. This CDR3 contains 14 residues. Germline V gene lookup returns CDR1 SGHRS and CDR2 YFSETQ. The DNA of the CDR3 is TGCGCCAGCAGCTTGCTGGACACCACAGATACGCAGTATTTT. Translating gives CASSLLDTTDTQYF.

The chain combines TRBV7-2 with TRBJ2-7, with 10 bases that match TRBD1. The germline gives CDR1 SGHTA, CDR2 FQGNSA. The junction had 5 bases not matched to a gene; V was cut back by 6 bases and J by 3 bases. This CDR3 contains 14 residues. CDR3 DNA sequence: TGTGCCAGCAGAAGGACAGGGGGAAACTACGAGCAGTACTTC. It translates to CASRRTGGNYEQYF. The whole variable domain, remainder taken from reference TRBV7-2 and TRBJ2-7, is GAGVSQSPSNKVTEKGKDVELRCDPISGHTALYWYRQSLGQGLEFLIYFQGNSAPDKSGLPSDRFSAERTGGSVSTLTIQRTQQEDSAVYLCASRRTGGNYEQYFGPGTRLTVT.